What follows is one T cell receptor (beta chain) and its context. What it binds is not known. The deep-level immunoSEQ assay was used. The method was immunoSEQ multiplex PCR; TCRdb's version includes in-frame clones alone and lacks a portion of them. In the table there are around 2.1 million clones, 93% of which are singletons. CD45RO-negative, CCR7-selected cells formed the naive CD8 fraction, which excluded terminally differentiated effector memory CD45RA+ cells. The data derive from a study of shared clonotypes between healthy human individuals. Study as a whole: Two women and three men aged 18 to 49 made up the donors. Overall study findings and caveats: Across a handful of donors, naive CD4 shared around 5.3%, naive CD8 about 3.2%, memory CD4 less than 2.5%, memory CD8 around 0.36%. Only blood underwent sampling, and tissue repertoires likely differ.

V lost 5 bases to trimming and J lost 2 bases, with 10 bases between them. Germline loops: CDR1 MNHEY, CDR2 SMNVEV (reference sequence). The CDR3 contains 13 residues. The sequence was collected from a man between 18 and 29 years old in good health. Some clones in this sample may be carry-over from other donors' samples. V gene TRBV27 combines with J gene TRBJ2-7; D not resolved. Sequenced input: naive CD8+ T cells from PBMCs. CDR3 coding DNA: TGTGCCAGCAGTCTCAGGTACCCCTACGAGCAGTACTTC. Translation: CASSLRYPYEQYF.